The entry below describes one T cell receptor (beta chain). The sample comes from a study of T cells expressing NK-cell markers. Overall study: Eight donors were sequenced, of whom seven were HCMV-seropositive, while the remaining one was HCMV-seronegative.

TCRdb reanalyzed the 5' RACE reads, giving one entry per CDR3 protein sequence and no DNA. This listing includes roughly 450,000 distinct CDR3 sequences. Germline V gene lookup returns CDR1 SGHRS and CDR2 YFSETQ. The CDR3 has 15 amino acids. The sequencing input was blood T cells: a sorted CD56 or NKG2C T cell subset, CD4+ or CD8+ T cells, or bulk PBMC T cells (not recorded which). This rearrangement joins TRBV5-1 to TRBJ2-5. This receptor was identified in a woman aged 45-59 years in good health. CDR3 loop: CASSFGGLNQETQYF.